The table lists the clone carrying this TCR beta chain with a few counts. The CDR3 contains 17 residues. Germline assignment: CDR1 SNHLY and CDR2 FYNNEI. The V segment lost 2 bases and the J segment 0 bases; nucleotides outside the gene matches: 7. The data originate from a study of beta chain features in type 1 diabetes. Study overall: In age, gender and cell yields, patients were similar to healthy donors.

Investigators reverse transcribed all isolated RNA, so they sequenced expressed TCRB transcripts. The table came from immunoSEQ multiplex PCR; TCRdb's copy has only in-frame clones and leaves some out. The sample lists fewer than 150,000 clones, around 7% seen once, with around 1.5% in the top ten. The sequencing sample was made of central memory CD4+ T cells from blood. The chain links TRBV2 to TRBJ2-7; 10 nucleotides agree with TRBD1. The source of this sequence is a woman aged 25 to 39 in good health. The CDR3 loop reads CASSERGRTGGSYEQYF. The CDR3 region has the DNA TGTGCCAGCAGTGAAAGGGGCCGGACAGGGGGCTCCTACGAGCAGTACTTC.